The 5 T cell receptor beta chains below all came from one sample that was sequenced in a study of shared clonotypes between healthy human individuals (dated by TCRdb to the early 2020s). The method was the immunoSEQ multiplex PCR assay. Not all clones reach the TCRdb copy of this immuneACCESS table, which keeps in-frame sequences only. Checked studies attribute under half of the gap to unresolved V genes and leave the rest unexplained. A total of about a million clones appear in this sample, roughly 80% of them only once. 0.89% of the sample lies in the top ten. Sequenced input: memory CD4+ T cells from PBMCs. What the cell subset or site label conveys for this sample: CD45RA-negative fraction. The source is a man aged 18 to 29 in good health. Some clones in this sample may be carry-over from other donors' samples.

J is TRBJ1-1 and V is TRBV9; D perhaps matches TRBD1 (5 bases). CDR1 is SGDLS, CDR2 YYNGEE, per germline. The CDR3 extends over 15 amino acids. The ends were cut back, 3 bases at V and 10 bases at J, with 22 bases in the middle. CDR3 DNA: TGTGCCAGCAGCGCAGGAGGGGCGGGAGGCTTTGGAGCTTTCTTT. It translates to CASSAGGAGGFGAFF.

The table lists this clone with a few counts. This chain links TRBV7-2 with TRBJ2-5, with D perhaps assigned TRBD1 or TRBD2 (5 bases each). The CDR3 length is 15 residues. Deletions cut 3 bases from V and 4 bases from J, with 15 bases between. Germline V gene data show CDR1 as SGHTA and CDR2 as FQGNSA. CDR3 coding DNA: TGTGCCAGCAGCTTCATGGGCCAGAGGGGAGAGACCCAGTACTTC. Its translation is CASSFMGQRGETQYF.

The chain joins TRBV9 to TRBJ2-3; no definite D call. The CDR3 runs to 13 residues. Between the trimmed V and J ends, which lost 0 bases and 7 bases, there was a span of 9 bases. Germline CDR1 and CDR2: SGDLS and YYNGEE. CDR3 sequence (DNA): TGTGCCAGCAGCGTAGTAGGGCTGAATACGCAGTATTTT. Its protein product is CASSVVGLNTQYF.

This clone was counted a single time. This chain connects TRBV6-1 to TRBJ1-2; 8 positions agree with TRBD1. The CDR3 has 15 amino acids. V trimming: 7 bases; J trimming: 4 bases; junction bases outside the gene matches: 11. CDR1 MNHNS and CDR2 SASEGT come from the germline V gene. Here the CDR3 DNA reads TGTGCCAGCAACCCGACAGGGGCCACGCTCTATGGCTACACCTTC. It translates to CASNPTGATLYGYTF.

This sequence joins TRBV5-1 and TRBJ2-5, with 9 bases lining up with TRBD2. V gave up 4 bases and J gave up 2 bases; unmatched junction bases: 6. The germline V gene encodes CDR1 SGHRS and CDR2 YFSETQ. CDR3 length: 15 residues. CDR3 sequence reads: CASSPAGGLQETQYF. In DNA form, the CDR3 reads TGCGCCAGCAGCCCAGCGGGGGGCTTACAAGAGACCCAGTACTTC.